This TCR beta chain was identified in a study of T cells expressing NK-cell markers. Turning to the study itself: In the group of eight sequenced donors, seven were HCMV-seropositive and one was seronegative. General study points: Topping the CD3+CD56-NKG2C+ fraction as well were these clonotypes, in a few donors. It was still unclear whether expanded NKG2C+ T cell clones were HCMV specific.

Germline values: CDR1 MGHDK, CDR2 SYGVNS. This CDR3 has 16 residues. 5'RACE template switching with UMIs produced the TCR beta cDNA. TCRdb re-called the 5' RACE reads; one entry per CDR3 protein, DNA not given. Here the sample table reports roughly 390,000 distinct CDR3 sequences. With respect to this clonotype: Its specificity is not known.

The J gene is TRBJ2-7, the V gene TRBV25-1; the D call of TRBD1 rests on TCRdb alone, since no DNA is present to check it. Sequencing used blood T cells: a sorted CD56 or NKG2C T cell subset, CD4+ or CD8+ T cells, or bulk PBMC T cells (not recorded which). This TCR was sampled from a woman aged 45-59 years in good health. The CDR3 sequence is CASSPPVPLLTHEQYF.